A single T cell receptor beta chain is shown here with its context. The CDR3 covers 14 residues. The V gene end was trimmed by 4 bases and the J gene end by 4 bases; junction bases not matched to a gene: 8. The germline gives CDR1 SQVTM, CDR2 ANQGSEA. This entry is derived from a study of blood T cell repertoires in COVID-19. As for the study in general: Sites across the United States, Italy and Spain contributed samples from acute and convalescent COVID-19. PBMCs, B-cell-depleted T cells, or T cells were the source of the cDNA or gDNA that made up the material.

Sequencing used immunoSEQ multiplex PCR; TCRdb keeps in-frame clones, though not all of them. The table lists under 50,000 clones, 80% to 90% of them singletons. The source is a middle-aged man with active COVID-19. The sample taken for sequencing was peripheral blood. The chain recombines TRBV29-1 with TRBJ2-7; 9 nucleotides align to TRBD2. The CDR3 loop is CSVVTSGYSYEQYF. CDR3 coding DNA: TGCAGCGTTGTTACTAGCGGGTACTCTTACGAGCAGTACTTC.